Shown below are 18 T cell receptor beta chains from a single sample sequenced in a study of blood T cell repertoires in COVID-19. Sequencing used immunoSEQ multiplex PCR; TCRdb keeps in-frame clones, though not all of them. This table has approximately 54,000 clones, around nine tenths appearing once. Sequenced sample: peripheral blood. The receptors stem from a man aged 50-60 years with acute or convalescent COVID-19.

The genes are TRBV29-1 and TRBJ1-1; D unclear. The CDR3 spans 12 residues. From germline, CDR1 is SQVTM and CDR2 ANQGSEA. V was pared by 3 bases and J by 6 bases, with 11 bases between. The CDR3, as DNA: TGCAGCGTTGACCGGGGTTTACCTGAAGCTTTCTTT. Its protein product is CSVDRGLPEAFF.

This chain links TRBV4-2 with TRBJ2-7; maybe TRBD2 (5 bases). V shed 0 bases and J shed 1 base, with 10 bases lying between them. The V gene's germline CDR1 is LGHNA and CDR2 YNFKEQ. The CDR3 consists of 15 residues. CDR3 sequence (DNA): TGTGCCAGCAGCCAAGATGTCGGGGTTTCCTACGAGCAGTACTTC. This gives the protein CASSQDVGVSYEQYF.

This sequence joins TRBV19 and TRBJ2-2, with a weak D call TRBD2 (5 bases). Trimming pared 3 bases from V and 0 bases from J, leaving 8 bases between. The germline V gene encodes CDR1 LNHDA and CDR2 SQIVND (reference sequence). This CDR3 comprises 15 residues. CDR3 nucleotide sequence: TGTGCCAGTAGTATGTATAGCGCGAACACCGGGGAGCTGTTTTTT. Its protein is CASSMYSANTGELFF.

Only one count was recorded for this clone. This sequence joins TRBV5-1 and TRBJ1-2; no firm D call. This CDR3 has 14 amino acids. Looked up from germline, CDR1 is SGHRS and CDR2 is YFSETQ. The V end lost 0 bases, the J end lost 4 bases, and 10 bases lay between the germline ends. Here the CDR3 DNA reads TGCGCCAGCAGCTTGGATGGTCCGGTCTATGGCTACACCTTC. Translation: CASSLDGPVYGYTF.

Only one count was recorded for this clone. The rearrangement joins TRBV7-9 to TRBJ1-5; no clear D. V gave up 5 bases and J gave up 3 bases, with 5 bases separating them. Germline lookup yields CDR1 SEHNR and CDR2 FQNEAQ (reference sequence). The CDR3 consists of 12 residues. The CDR3 spells CASSPLNQPQHF. Here the CDR3 DNA reads TGTGCCAGCAGCCCTCTCAATCAGCCCCAGCATTTT.

The chain combines TRBV5-5 with TRBJ1-2; 7 bases fit TRBD1. Looked up from germline, CDR1 is SGHKS and CDR2 is YYEKEE (reference sequence). The CDR3 has 15 residues. The J segment lost 4 bases and the V segment lost 3 bases, leaving 9 bases of the junction unmatched. CDR3 sequence (DNA): TGTGCCAGCAGCTGGACGTCGGGACAGATCTATGGCTACACCTTC. Translation: CASSWTSGQIYGYTF.

The chain is built from TRBV2 and TRBJ2-1, with 7 bases that match TRBD2. The CDR3 sequence is 14 residues long. Germline assignment: CDR1 SNHLY and CDR2 FYNNEI. With V trimmed by 7 bases and J by 7 bases, 10 bases remained unmatched. DNA for the CDR3: TGTGCCAGCACCGAGGGACTACTCGGAAATGAGCAGTTCTTC. Its translation is CASTEGLLGNEQFF.

This sequence joins TRBV29-1 and TRBJ2-4; perhaps TRBD2 as D (6 bases). The CDR3 spans 12 residues. Germline V lookup: CDR1 SQVTM, CDR2 ANQGSEA. Trimming cost V 7 bases and J 3 bases, with 10 bases left between them. CDR3 region: CSAQGGKNIQYF. CDR3 coding DNA: TGCAGCGCCCAGGGAGGCAAAAACATTCAGTACTTC.

The chain employs TRBV3-1 (or the pseudogene TRBV3-2) and TRBJ1-2, with D unclear. CDR1 and CDR2 from the germline V gene are LGHDT and YNNKEL (reference sequence). This CDR3 is built from 13 residues. The V end was cut by 4 bases, the J end by 4 bases, with 10 bases between. CDR3 sequence: CASSPRGGYGYTF. In DNA, the CDR3 is TGTGCCAGCAGCCCCCGCGGTGGCTATGGCTACACCTTC.

V gene TRBV6-2 or TRBV6-3 combines with J gene TRBJ2-2; D is perhaps TRBD2 (7 bases). The ends were cut back, 5 bases at V and 5 bases at J, with 18 bases in the middle. There are 16 residues in the CDR3. Germline CDR1 reads MNHEY; CDR2 reads SVGEGT. CDR3 sequence (DNA): TGTGCCAGCAGTATCTTGGGGGGGCGCTTGACCGGGGAGCTGTTTTTT. This translates into CASSILGGRLTGELFF.

This chain connects TRBV6-5 to TRBJ1-4; no clear D. CDR1 is MNHEY, CDR2 SVGAGI, per germline. V was trimmed by 6 bases and J by 0 bases, leaving 5 bases between them. The CDR3 consists of 13 residues. In DNA form, the CDR3 reads TGTGCCAGCAGCGGTGCAACTAATGAAAAACTGTTTTTT. This sequence encodes CASSGATNEKLFF.

The V and J genes are TRBV7-9 and TRBJ1-5, with D unresolved. Trimming cost V 5 bases and J 4 bases, with 12 bases left between them. Germline V CDR1 and CDR2: SEHNR, FQNEAQ (reference sequence). The CDR3 is made up of 14 amino acids. The CDR3 loop is CASSPSGRNQPQHF. The DNA for the CDR3 is TGTGCCAGCAGCCCATCCGGGAGGAATCAGCCCCAGCATTTT.

This sequence joins TRBV5-1 and TRBJ2-5; 7 positions agree with TRBD1. After removal of 3 bases from V and 0 bases from J, the junction contained 8 bases not matched to a gene. Looked up from germline, CDR1 is SGHRS and CDR2 is YFSETQ. CDR3 size: 16 residues. For the CDR3, the DNA is TGCGCCAGCAGCTCAGGGGGACCTTCGTACCAAGAGACCCAGTACTTC. It is translated as CASSSGGPSYQETQYF.

The chain joins TRBV7-9 to TRBJ2-7; 9 bases line up with TRBD1. Germline V gene lookup returns CDR1 SEHNR and CDR2 FQNEAQ (reference sequence). The CDR3 is 16 residues long. The junction had 4 bases not matched to a gene; V was cut back by 1 base and J by 0 bases. The CDR3 DNA follows: TGTGCCAGCAGCTTAGGCCCGGGACAGGGCTCCTACGAGCAGTACTTC. It specifies CASSLGPGQGSYEQYF.

The J gene is TRBJ1-2, the V gene TRBV20-1; possible D gene TRBD1, 6 bases. This CDR3 comprises 11 residues. V was trimmed by 6 bases and J by 7 bases, leaving 12 bases between them. From germline, CDR1 is DFQATT and CDR2 SNEGSKA (reference sequence). The CDR3 loop reads CSARGRSGYTF. CDR3 sequence (DNA): TGCAGTGCCAGGGGCCGGAGTGGCTACACCTTC.

V usage is TRBV9 and J usage is TRBJ2-1, with TRBD2 identical over 12 bases. Trimming took 4 bases from V and 4 from J; bases not matched to a gene: 6. CDR3 size: 16 residues. The germline gives CDR1 SGDLS, CDR2 YYNGEE. This chain's CDR3 is CASSLFLAGGYNEQFF. CDR3 nucleotides: TGTGCCAGCAGCCTTTTCCTAGCGGGAGGGTACAATGAGCAGTTCTTC.

This chain links TRBV11-2 with TRBJ2-1; the D gene is possibly TRBD1 (5 bases). CDR1 is SGHAT, CDR2 FQNNGV, per germline. Trimming pared 2 bases from V and 0 bases from J, leaving 14 bases between. The CDR3 has 17 amino acids. The CDR3 DNA reads as TGTGCCAGCAGCTTATTAGGAGTTAGGGGCTCCTACAATGAGCAGTTCTTC. It is translated as CASSLLGVRGSYNEQFF.

V and J are TRBV6-5 and TRBJ1-6; D call uncertain. This CDR3 is built from 13 residues. Per the germline V gene, CDR1 is MNHEY and CDR2 is SVGAGI. V lost 5 bases and J lost 7, with 9 bases in between. CDR3 sequence: CASSPGGNSPLHF. The CDR3 DNA follows: TGTGCCAGCAGTCCAGGAGGGAATTCACCCCTCCACTTT.